This T cell receptor beta chain was captured by sequencing in a study of persistence of HIV-infected CD4 T cells. Study-wide context: A median of around 8 years of suppressive ART preceded sampling. Overall study findings and caveats: Within sorted populations, more oligoclonal TCRs accompanied more oligoclonal proviruses.

Concerning this clone itself: Its antigen is currently unknown.

This was the immunoSEQ version 4 assay in survey mode. Genomic DNA was diluted to around 10 ng/uL, up to roughly 1 ug per sample. This table comes from immunoSEQ multiplex PCR, and its TCRdb copy is limited to in-frame clones, with some not included. The sample holds some 9,200 clones, roughly 85% seen once. Trimming stripped 0 bases from V and 5 bases from J, with 13 bases between. The CDR3 contains 15 residues. Germline V gene data show CDR1 as SGHVS and CDR2 as FQNEAQ. Overlapping HIV-1 Gag 15-mer peptides at 0.8 to 1 ug per peptide per mL were used. Sorting selected CD4+ T cells upregulating both CD40 ligand and CD69. Suppressive ART was started during chronic HIV-1 infection in these adults.

Here the sequenced sample was CD4+ T cells sorted from PBMCs after roughly 18-hour stimulation, taken from a patient who received antiretroviral therapy. The rearrangement links TRBV7-8 to TRBJ1-2; D is undetermined. This clonotype was obtained from an adult woman with HIV who was CMV-seropositive. CDR3 sequence reads: CASSLALSGPYGYTF. CDR3 bases: TGTGCCAGCAGCTTAGCGCTAAGTGGCCCATATGGCTACACCTTC.